The rows below give T cell receptor beta chains drawn from one sample of a study of CD8+ T cells in alopecia areata. Assay: immunoSEQ multiplex PCR; the TCRdb copy retains only in-frame clones and omits some. This table has roughly 140,000 clones, more than 55% appearing once. Sequenced sample: CD8+ T cells sorted from blood. Receptor source: a human donor in good health. The conserved cysteine and the conserved F or W are not part of the CDR3 here. Some rows have no size entry. The others give once, few or many, or a class for an expanded clone.

TRBV29-1 | . | 12 | SVEWRTSDNEQF
TRBV29-1 | . | 12 | SVVGISSTDTQY
TRBV29-1 | . | 17 | SVLERRDRPFSGANVLT
TRBV6-6 | few | 10 | ASNPRLGEQY
TRBV29-1 | . | 10 | SVEESTDTQY
TRBV7-9 | . | 13 | ASSFRLDEADTQY
TRBV19 | once | 11 | ASSPAGVYEQY
TRBV27 | . | 11 | ASSFTAYNEQF
TRBV13 | . | 13 | ASSASREGRETQY
TRBV27 | once | 12 | ASSDPGPQNEQF
TRBV7-9 | . | 11 | ATTRVGANEQF
TRBV4-1 | . | 18 | ASSPRTTSGRVGTYNEQF
TRBV13 | once | 12 | ASSTRQEKNIQY
TRBV4-1 | . | 12 | ASSQGVGRQPQH
TRBV27 | . | 11 | ASSLLAGAEQY
TRBV30 | . | 10 | AWSVDPLAQY
TRBV27 | . | 12 | ASGLGGSYNEQF
TRBV12-5 | . | 11 | ASGPHTPYEQY
TRBV29-1 | few | 13 | SVPLRAGSTDTQY
TRBV29-1 | . | 13 | SVERWEGMDTEAF
TRBV27 | . | 13 | ASSFLAGGPDTQY
TRBV9 | . | 12 | ASSRTGGSEKLF